This T cell receptor beta chain was recovered during a study of blood T cells in healthy people across ages. Whole-study context: Template switching caught about one barcoded beta molecule for each two T cells. Whole-study findings and limits: It was held that diversity estimates obtained from one million T cells represented underestimates.

Donors were healthy Caucasian individuals from Russia aged about 6 to 95. Then a second PCR, running roughly 7 to 11 cycles, was carried out with a sample-barcoded 5' primer and a J-beta primer mix. A tag from a template-switch adaptor with 12 random nucleotides marked each cDNA molecule. TCRdb reanalysed the 5' RACE reads using MiXCR and keeps one entry per CDR3 protein. The table has hundreds of thousands of distinct CDR3 sequences, 29% seen once. The germline gives CDR1 SGHTA, CDR2 FQGNSA. The CDR3 is 16 amino acids. A remark on this clonotype: Its antigen is not identified. The junction differs from germline at one of its ends, possibly a read error.

Sequencing was performed on blood. This receptor was obtained from a woman older than 75 in good health. This sequence joins TRBV7-2 and TRBJ2-5; no firm D call. Judging by the DNA end, TRBJ2-7 fits better; the J call may be wrong. Written as DNA, the CDR3 is TGTGCCGGCAGCCCAAATTTGGCAGCTGGAGCCTACGAGCAGTACTTC. This encodes CAGSPNLAAGAYEQYF.